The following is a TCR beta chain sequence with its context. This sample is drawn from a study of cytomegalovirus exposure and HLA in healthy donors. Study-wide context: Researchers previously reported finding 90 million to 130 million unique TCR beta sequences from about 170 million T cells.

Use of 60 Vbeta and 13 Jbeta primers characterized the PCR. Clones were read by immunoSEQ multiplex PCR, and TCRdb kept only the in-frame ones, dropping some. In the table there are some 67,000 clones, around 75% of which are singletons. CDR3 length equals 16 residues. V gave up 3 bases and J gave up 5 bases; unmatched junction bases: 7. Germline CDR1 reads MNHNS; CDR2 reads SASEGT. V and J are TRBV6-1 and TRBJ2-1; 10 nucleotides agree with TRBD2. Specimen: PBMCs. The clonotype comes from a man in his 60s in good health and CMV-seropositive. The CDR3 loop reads CASSELAGDDDNEQFF. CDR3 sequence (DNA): TGTGCCAGCAGTGAGCTAGCGGGAGATGACGACAATGAGCAGTTCTTC.